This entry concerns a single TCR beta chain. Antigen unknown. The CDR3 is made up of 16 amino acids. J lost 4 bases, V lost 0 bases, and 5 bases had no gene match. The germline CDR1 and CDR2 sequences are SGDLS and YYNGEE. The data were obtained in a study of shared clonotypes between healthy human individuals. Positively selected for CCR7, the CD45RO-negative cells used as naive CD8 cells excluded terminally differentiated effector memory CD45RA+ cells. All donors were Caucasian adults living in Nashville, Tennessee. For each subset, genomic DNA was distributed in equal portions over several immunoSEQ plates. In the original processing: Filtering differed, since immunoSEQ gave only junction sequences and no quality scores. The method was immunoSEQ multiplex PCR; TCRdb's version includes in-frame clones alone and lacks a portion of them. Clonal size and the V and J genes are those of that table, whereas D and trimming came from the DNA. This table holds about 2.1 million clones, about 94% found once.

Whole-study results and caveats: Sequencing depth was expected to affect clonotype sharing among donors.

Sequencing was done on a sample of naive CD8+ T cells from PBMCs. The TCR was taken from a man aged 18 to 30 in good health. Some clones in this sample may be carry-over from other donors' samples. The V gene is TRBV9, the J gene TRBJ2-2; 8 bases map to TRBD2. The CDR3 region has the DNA TGTGCCAGCAGCGTAGAACGGGAGGGCCTCACCGGGGAGCTGTTTTTT. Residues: CASSVEREGLTGELFF. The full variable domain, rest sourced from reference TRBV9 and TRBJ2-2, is DSGVTQTPKHLITATGQRVTLRCSPRSGDLSVYWYQQSLDQGLQFLIQYYNGEERAKGNILERFSAQQFPDLHSELNLSSLELGDSALYFCASSVEREGLTGELFFGEGSRLTVL.